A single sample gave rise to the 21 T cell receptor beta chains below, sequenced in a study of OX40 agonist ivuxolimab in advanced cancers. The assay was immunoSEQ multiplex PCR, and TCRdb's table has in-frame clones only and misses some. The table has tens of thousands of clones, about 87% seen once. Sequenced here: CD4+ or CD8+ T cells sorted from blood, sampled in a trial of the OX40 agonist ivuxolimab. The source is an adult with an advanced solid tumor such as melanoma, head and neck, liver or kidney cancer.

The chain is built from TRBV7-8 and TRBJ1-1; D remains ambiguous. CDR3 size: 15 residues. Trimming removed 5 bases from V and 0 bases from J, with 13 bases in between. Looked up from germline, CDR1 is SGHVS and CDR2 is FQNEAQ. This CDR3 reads CASSLREQMNTEAFF. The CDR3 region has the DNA TGTGCCAGCAGCCTCAGAGAACAGATGAACACTGAAGCTTTCTTT.

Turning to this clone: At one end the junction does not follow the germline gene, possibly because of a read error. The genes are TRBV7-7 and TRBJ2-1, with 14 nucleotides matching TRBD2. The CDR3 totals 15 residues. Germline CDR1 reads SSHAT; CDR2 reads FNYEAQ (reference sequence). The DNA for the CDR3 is TGTGCTAGCAGCTTAGGTGGACTAGCGGGAGGTGAGCAGTTCTTC. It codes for CASSLGGLAGGEQFF.

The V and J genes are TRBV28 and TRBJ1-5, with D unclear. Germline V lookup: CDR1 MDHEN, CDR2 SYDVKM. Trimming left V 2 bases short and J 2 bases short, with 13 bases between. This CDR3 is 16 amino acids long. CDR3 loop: CASSLITPWGNQPQHF. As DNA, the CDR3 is TGTGCCAGCAGTTTAATAACACCCTGGGGCAATCAGCCCCAGCATTTT.

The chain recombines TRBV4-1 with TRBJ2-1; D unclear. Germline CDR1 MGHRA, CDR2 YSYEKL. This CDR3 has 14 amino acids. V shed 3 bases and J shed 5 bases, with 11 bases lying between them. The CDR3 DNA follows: TGCGCCAGCAGCCATGAGCTCCAGGACAATGAGCAGTTCTTC. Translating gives CASSHELQDNEQFF.

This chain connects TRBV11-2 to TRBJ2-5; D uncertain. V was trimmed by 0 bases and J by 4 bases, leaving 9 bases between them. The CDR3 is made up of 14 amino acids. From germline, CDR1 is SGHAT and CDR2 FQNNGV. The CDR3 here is CASSLDRQSETQYF. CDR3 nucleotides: TGTGCCAGCAGCTTAGATCGGCAGTCAGAGACCCAGTACTTC.

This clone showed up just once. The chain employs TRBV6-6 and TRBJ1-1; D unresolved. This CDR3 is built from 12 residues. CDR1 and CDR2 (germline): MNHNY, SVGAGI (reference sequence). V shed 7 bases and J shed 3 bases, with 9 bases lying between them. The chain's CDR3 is CASKDGDTEAFF. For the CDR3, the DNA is TGTGCCAGCAAGGATGGGGACACTGAAGCTTTCTTT.

The DNA of the CDR3 is TGTGCCACCAGCAGAGATCTCAGCACTGAAGCTTTCTTT. Translating it yields CATSRDLSTEAFF. The chain employs TRBV15 and TRBJ1-1, with unresolved D. The ends were cut back, 0 bases at V and 4 bases at J, with 6 bases in the middle. Germline V gives CDR1 LNHNV, CDR2 YYDKDF (reference sequence). The CDR3 has 13 amino acids.

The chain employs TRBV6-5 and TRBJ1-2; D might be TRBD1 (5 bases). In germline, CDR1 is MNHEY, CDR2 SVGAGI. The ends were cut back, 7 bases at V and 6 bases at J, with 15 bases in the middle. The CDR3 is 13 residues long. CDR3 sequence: CASTRDAVDGYTF. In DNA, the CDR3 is TGTGCCAGCACCCGGGACGCCGTCGATGGCTACACCTTC.

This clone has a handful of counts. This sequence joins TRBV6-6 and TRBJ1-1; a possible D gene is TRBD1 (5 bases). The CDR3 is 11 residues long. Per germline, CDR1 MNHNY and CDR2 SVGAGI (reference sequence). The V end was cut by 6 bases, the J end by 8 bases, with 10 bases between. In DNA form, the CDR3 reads TGTGCCAGCAGCCAACGACAGGAAGCTTTCTTT. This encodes CASSQRQEAFF.

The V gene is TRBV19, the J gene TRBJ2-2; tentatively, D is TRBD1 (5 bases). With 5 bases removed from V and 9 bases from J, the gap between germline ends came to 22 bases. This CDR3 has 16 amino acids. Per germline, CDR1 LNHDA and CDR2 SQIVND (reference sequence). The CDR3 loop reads CASSQDRAVRGRELFF. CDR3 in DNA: TGTGCCAGTAGTCAAGACCGGGCGGTTAGGGGCCGGGAGCTGTTTTTT.

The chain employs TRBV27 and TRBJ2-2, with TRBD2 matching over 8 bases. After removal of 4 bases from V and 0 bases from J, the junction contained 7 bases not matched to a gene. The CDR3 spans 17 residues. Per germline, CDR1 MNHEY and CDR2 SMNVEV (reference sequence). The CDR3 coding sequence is TGTGCCAGCAGTTACCTTAGCGGGGCCCCGAACACCGGGGAGCTGTTTTTT. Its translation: CASSYLSGAPNTGELFF.

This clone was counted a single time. The CDR3 loop reads CASKGQGVVRSNQPQHF. Here the CDR3 DNA reads TGTGCCAGCAAGGGACAGGGGGTCGTTAGGAGCAATCAGCCCCAGCATTTT. The rearrangement links TRBV28 to TRBJ1-5, with TRBD1 matching 11 bases. The CDR3 is 17 residues long. Germline CDR1 MDHEN, CDR2 SYDVKM. V trimming: 7 bases; J trimming: 1 base; junction bases outside the gene matches: 9.

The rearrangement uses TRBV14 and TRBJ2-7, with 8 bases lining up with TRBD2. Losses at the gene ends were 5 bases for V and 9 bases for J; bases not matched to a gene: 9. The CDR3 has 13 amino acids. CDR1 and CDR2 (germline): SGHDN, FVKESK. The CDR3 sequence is CASSIPAGVRQYF. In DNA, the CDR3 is TGTGCCAGCAGCATACCAGCGGGAGTACGGCAGTACTTC. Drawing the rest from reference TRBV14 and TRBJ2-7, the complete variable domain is EAGVTQFPSHSVIEKGQTVTLRCDPISGHDNLYWYRRVMGKEIKFLLHFVKESKQDESGMPNNRFLAERTGGTYSTLKVQPAELEDSGVYFCASSIPAGVRQYFGPGTRLTVT.

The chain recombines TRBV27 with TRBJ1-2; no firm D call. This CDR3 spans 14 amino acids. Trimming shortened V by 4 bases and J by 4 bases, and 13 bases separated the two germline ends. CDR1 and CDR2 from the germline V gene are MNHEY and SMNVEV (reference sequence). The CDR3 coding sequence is TGTGCCAGCAGTTCACGACTGAACCTCTATGGCTACACCTTC. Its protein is CASSSRLNLYGYTF.

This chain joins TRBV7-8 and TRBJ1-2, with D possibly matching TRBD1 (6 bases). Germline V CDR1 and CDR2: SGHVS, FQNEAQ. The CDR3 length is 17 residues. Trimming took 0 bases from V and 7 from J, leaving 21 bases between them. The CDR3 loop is CASSLAWRGVGNAGYTF. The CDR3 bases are TGTGCCAGCAGCTTAGCGTGGAGGGGGGTTGGTAACGCTGGCTACACCTTC.

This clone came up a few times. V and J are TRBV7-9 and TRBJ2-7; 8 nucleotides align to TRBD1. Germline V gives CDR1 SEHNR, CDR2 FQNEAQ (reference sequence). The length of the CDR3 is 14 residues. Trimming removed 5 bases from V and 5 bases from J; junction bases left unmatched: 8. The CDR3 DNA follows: TGTGCCAGCAGCAGAGACCAGGGGGCTAACGAGCAGTACTTC. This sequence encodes CASSRDQGANEQYF.

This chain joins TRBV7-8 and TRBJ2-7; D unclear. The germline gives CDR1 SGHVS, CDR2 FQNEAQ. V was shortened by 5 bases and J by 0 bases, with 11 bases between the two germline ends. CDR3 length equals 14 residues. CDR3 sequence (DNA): TGTGCCAGCAGCCCCGAGAGACGCTCCTACGAGCAGTACTTC. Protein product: CASSPERRSYEQYF.

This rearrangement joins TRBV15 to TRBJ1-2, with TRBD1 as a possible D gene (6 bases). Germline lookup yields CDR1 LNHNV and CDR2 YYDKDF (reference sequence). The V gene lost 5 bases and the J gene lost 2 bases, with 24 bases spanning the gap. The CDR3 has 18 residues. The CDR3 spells CATSPEVGDNNANYGYTF. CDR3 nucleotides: TGTGCCACCAGCCCCGAAGTGGGGGACAACAATGCGAACTATGGCTACACCTTC.

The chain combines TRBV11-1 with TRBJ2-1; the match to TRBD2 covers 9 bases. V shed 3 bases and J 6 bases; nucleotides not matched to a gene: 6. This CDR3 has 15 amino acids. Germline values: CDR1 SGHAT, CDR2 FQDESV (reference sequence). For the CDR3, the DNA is TGTGCCAGCAGCTTTGGCGGGAGGGGCTCCAATGAGCAGTTCTTC. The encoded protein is CASSFGGRGSNEQFF.

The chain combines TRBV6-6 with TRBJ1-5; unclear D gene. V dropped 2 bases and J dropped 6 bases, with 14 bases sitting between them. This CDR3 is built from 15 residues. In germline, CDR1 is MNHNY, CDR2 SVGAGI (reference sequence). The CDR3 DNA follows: TGTGCCAGCAGTTACGGGCTGGCCGGAACTCAGCCCCAGCATTTT. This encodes CASSYGLAGTQPQHF.

CDR3 bases: TGCAGCGGGCCCGGAACAGGTGGTTCGAATGAGCAGTTCTTC. Translation: CSGPGTGGSNEQFF. The chain joins TRBV29-1 to TRBJ2-1, with D tentatively TRBD1 (5 bases). CDR3 length: 14 amino acids. CDR1 SQVTM and CDR2 ANQGSEA come from the germline V gene. Trimming left V 7 bases short and J 7 bases short, with 20 bases between.